The clone carrying this TCR beta chain occurred a few times. The target antigen is unknown. V lost 3 bases, J lost 10 bases, and 9 bases stayed unmatched. Germline assignment: CDR1 LGHNA and CDR2 YNFKEQ. This CDR3 has 15 residues. Sorting that relied on CD45RO/CCR7/CD25/CD127/CD95/CD27 yielded CD4+ naive, central memory, regulatory and stem cell-like memory cells. The sample comes from a study of beta chain features in type 1 diabetes. Broader study findings: For Type 1 diabetes patients, all four CD4+ subsets carried TCRB CDR3s that were moderately but significantly shorter. Across patients, naive, central memory and Treg TCRB repertoires exhibited apparently greater similarity than was observed across healthy donors.

Expressed TCRB transcripts were sequenced because the entire RNA isolate underwent reverse transcription. Using immunoSEQ multiplex PCR, the repertoire was profiled, and TCRdb retains in-frame clones only, with some absent. The sample records around 150,000 clones, about 10% being singletons. Specimen: central memory CD4+ T cells from blood. This chain joins TRBV4-2 and TRBJ2-1; 10 bases match TRBD2. The sequence was collected from a woman in her twenties or thirties with type 1 diabetes. CDR3 residues: CASSHGSSGSVEQFF. CDR3 bases: TGTGCCAGCAGCCACGGGTCTAGCGGGAGTGTGGAGCAGTTCTTC.